The clone carrying this T cell receptor beta chain was found a few times. These data are taken from a study of cytomegalovirus exposure and HLA in healthy donors. This CDR3 has 14 residues. V was pared by 4 bases and J by 3 bases, with 13 bases between. The germline V gene has CDR1 SEHNR and CDR2 FQNEAQ (reference sequence). Vbeta (60) and Jbeta (13) primers were used in the PCR. TCRdb keeps only in-frame clones here, not all; method: immunoSEQ multiplex PCR. Of roughly 80,000 clones listed, around 65% were seen once; the top ten hold around 4.7%. This receptor was identified in a man between 60 and 75 years old in good health and CMV-seropositive. The source material was PBMCs. The gene calls are TRBV7-9 and TRBJ2-7, with a weak D call TRBD2 (6 bases). The CDR3: CASSYTTAGYEQYF. The CDR3 DNA sequence: TGTGCCAGCAGCTACACGACAGCGGGCTACGAGCAGTACTTC.